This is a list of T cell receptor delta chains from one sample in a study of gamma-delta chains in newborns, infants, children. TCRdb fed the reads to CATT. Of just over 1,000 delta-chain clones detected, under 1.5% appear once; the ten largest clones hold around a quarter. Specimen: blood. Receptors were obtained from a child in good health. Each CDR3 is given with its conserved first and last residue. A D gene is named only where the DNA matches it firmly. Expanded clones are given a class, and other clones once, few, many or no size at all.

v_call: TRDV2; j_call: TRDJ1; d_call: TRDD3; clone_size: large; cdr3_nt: TGTGCCTGTGACACTCTCCAGACTGGGGGTACGTACACCGATAAACTCATCTTT; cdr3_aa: CACDTLQTGGTYTDKLIF
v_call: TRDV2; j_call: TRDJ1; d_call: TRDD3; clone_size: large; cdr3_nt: TGTGCCTGTGACAAACTGGGGGAGTTAAACGATAAACTCATCTTT; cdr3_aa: CACDKLGELNDKLIF
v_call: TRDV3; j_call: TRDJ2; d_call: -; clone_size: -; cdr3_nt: TGTGCCTTTGTTCCTAATGTTGTCTCCAGGGACGAGGCAGCACAACTCTTCTTT; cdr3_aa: CAFVPNVVSRDEAAQLFF
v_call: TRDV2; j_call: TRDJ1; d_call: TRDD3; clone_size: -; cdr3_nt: TGTGCCCGTGACAATTTGGGATACGCGGGGGAGAAAGGTACCGATAAACTCATCTTT; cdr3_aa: CARDNLGYAGEKGTDKLIF
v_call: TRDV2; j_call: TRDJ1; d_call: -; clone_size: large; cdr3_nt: TGTGCCTGTGACACCGTAGGCTACACCGATAAACTCATCTTT; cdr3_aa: CACDTVGYTDKLIF
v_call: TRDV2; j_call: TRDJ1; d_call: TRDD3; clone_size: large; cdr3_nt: TGTGCCTGTGATGTACTGGGGGGCCGTTACACCGATAAACTCATCTTT; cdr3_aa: CACDVLGGRYTDKLIF
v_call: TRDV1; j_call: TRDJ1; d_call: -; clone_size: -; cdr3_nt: TGTGCTCTTGGGGACCGTTGGCCTTCCCCTAGGGTACTGGGCTCGTGCACCGATAAACTCATCTTT; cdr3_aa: CALGDRWPSPRVLGSCTDKLIF
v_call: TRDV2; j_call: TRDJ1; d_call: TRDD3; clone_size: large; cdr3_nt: TGTGCCTGTGACAGTGTACTGGGGGACACCGATAAACTCATCTTT; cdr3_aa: CACDSVLGDTDKLIF
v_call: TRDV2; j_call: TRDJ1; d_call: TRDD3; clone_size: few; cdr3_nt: TGTGCCTGTGGCATTCTGGGGGATACCGATAAACTCATCTTT; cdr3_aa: CACGILGDTDKLIF
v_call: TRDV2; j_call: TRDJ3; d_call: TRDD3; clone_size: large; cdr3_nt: TGTGCCTGTGACTCGCTGTTGAGGGATACGGGCTCCTGGGACACCCGACAGATGTTTTTC; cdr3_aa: CACDSLLRDTGSWDTRQMFF